Included here is one T cell receptor (beta chain) sequence, with context. This record belongs to a study of T cells in Graves' hyperthyroidism and ophthalmopathy. PBMCs were obtained from over 8.5 ml fresh peripheral blood. It was RNA transcripts that yielded the amplified TCR beta CDR3 regions. Initially, a first-round RT-PCR of the TCR CDR3 employed the HTBI primer set. TCRdb fed the multiplex PCR reads into MiXCR, producing one record per CDR3 protein. The profile covers around 520,000 distinct CDR3 sequences, with 14% appearing a single time and less than 20% taken by the ten largest. The CDR3 contains 16 residues. V shed 0 bases and J 7 bases; nucleotides not matched to a gene: 6. Germline CDR1 SGHRS, CDR2 YFSETQ.

Sequenced: blood. V gene TRBV5-1 combines with J gene TRBJ2-7, with 14 nucleotides matching TRBD2. The sequence was collected from a woman under 30 with Graves' hyperthyroidism. CDR3 DNA sequence: TGCGCCAGCAGCTTGGGGGGACTAGCGGGAGTGAGGGAGCAGTACTTC. This sequence encodes CASSLGGLAGVREQYF.